A selection of T cell receptor beta chains follows, all from one sample in a study of blood T cells in healthy people across ages. TCRdb fed the 5' RACE reads into MiXCR, producing one record per CDR3 protein. The data show about 630,000 distinct CDR3 sequences, approximately 21% seen once. The sample was blood. The receptor set was obtained from a man between 65 and 85 years old in good health. Both conserved end residues are part of each CDR3. A D gene is named only where the DNA matches it firmly. Clone size is not always given. Where it is, it says once, few, many or a class for expanded clones.

j_gene	v_gene	abundance	d_gene	CDR3nt	CDR3aa
TRBJ1-2	TRBV29-1	.	.	TGCAGCGTTGAAGGACAGCACGGGTATGGCTACACCTTC	CSVEGQHGYGYTF
TRBJ2-7	TRBV9	few	TRBD2	TGTGCCAGCAGCCCACGGACTAGCCTCGAGCAGTACTTC	CASSPRTSLEQYF
TRBJ1-2	TRBV7-9	.	.	TGTGCCAGCAGCACCGACCGGTATGGCTACACCTTC	CASSTDRYGYTF
TRBJ2-7	TRBV20-1	.	.	TGCAGTGCTTCAACTTTAAGGAACGAGCAGCACTTC	CSASTLRNEQHF
TRBJ2-4	TRBV15	.	.	TGTGCCACCAGAGCAACAGGGAAAGAGGGGGAGGACATTCAGTACTTC	CATRATGKEGEDIQYF
TRBJ2-6	TRBV4-2	few	TRBD2	TGTGCCAGCAGCCAAGAAGCCCTTATAGCGGGTCTAAGCTCTGGGGCCAACGTCCTGACTTTC	CASSQEALIAGLSSGANVLTF
TRBJ2-4	TRBV5-1	.	.	TGCGCCAGCAGCGAGGGGGCCAAAAACATTCAGTACTTC	CASSEGAKNIQYF
TRBJ2-7	TRBV28	.	TRBD1	TGTGCCAGCAGTTTTTTACTTTGGACAGGTCGAACCTACGAGCAGTACTTC	CASSFLLWTGRTYEQYF
TRBJ2-1	TRBV3-1	.	.	TGTGCCAGCAGCCTGTCAACCGGGGCACTTGGTATAAAGCAGTTCTTC	CASSLSTGALGIKQFF
TRBJ1-5	TRBV28	.	.	TGTGCCAGCTCAAGTTTAAATCAGCCCCAGCATTTT	CASSSLNQPQHF
TRBJ2-5	TRBV5-1	few	TRBD2	TGCGCCAGCAGCGGGGACGGTTGGACTAGCGGACAAGAGACCCAGTACTTC	CASSGDGWTSGQETQYF
TRBJ1-4	TRBV29-1	.	.	TGCAGCGTTCAGGGGCCGGTTAATGAAAAACTGTTTTTT	CSVQGPVNEKLFF
TRBJ2-4	TRBV29-1	.	TRBD1	TGCAGCGCCGGGACAGCAGGAAACATTCAGTGCTTC	CSAGTAGNIQCF
TRBJ2-1	TRBV6-2/TRBV6-3	few	.	TGTGCCTCCGGCGAGTTGGACAATGAGCAGTTCTTC	CASGELDNEQFF
TRBJ1-1	TRBV10-3	few	.	TGTGCCATCAGGGGGGGAGGTACTGAAGCTTTCTTT	CAIRGGGTEAFF
TRBJ2-5	TRBV28	few	TRBD2	TGTGCCAGCAGTGCCAGCGGGAGAGGCCAAGAGACCCAGTACTTC	CASSASGRGQETQYF
TRBJ2-3	TRBV9	.	.	TGTGCCAGCAGCGTAGATGCCAGGAAAAGCACAGATACGCAGTATTTT	CASSVDARKSTDTQYF
TRBJ2-2	TRBV24-1	few	TRBD2	TGTGCCACCGCCCCGGACCGACTAGCGGGAGGGAATTTCGCGAACACCGGGGGGCTGTTTTTT	CATAPDRLAGGNFANTGGLFF
TRBJ2-4	TRBV25-1	.	TRBD1	TGTGCCTCGGGACAGGGTGGTGGCATTCAGTACTTC	CASGQGGGIQYF
TRBJ1-6	TRBV6-6	.	.	TGTGCCAGCAGTTACCCGTCAATCCTCCACTTT	CASSYPSILHF
TRBJ2-7	TRBV20-1	.	TRBD2	TGCAGTGCTACCCCGGGACTAGCGTTCTCCTACGGGCAGTACTTC	CSATPGLAFSYGQYF
TRBJ1-1	TRBV7-9	.	.	TGTGCCAGCAGCCTACGCGCCGTGGTGAACACTGAAGCTTTCTTT	CASSLRAVVNTEAFF
TRBJ2-2	TRBV12-3/TRBV12-4	once	TRBD2	TGTGCCAGCAGCCCAGCGGGGGGGCTGGGCACCGGGGAGCTGTTTTTT	CASSPAGGLGTGELFF
TRBJ2-3	TRBV20-1	.	.	TGCAGTGCTAGACAGGAGGCAGATACGCAGTATTTT	CSARQEADTQYF
TRBJ1-2	TRBV9	many	.	TGTGCCAGCAGCGGACAGTTCTCAGGTGACTATGGCTACACCTTC	CASSGQFSGDYGYTF
TRBJ1-4	TRBV15	few	.	TGTGCCACCAGCAGAGATTGGGGGGGGCCCAATGAAAAACTGTTTTTT	CATSRDWGGPNEKLFF
TRBJ1-4	TRBV3-1	.	.	TGTGCCAGCAGCCATTCCCGGGACACCCATAATGAAAAACTGTTTTTT	CASSHSRDTHNEKLFF
TRBJ1-1	TRBV5-1	.	TRBD1	TGCGCCAGCAGCTGGACAGGGCGACGGGACACTGAAGCTTTCTTT	CASSWTGRRDTEAFF
TRBJ1-4	TRBV6-5	many	.	TGTGCCAGCAGGGCACAGCGGAGTGAAAAACTGTTTTTT	CASRAQRSEKLFF
TRBJ2-3	TRBV27	few	.	TGTGCCAGCAGTCCTTCTTACGCCGGCACAGATACGCAGTATTTT	CASSPSYAGTDTQYF
TRBJ2-2	TRBV11-2	few	.	TGTGCCAGCAGCCCCCGGTGGGAGCTGTTTTTT	CASSPRWELFF
TRBJ2-5	TRBV27	few	TRBD1	TGTGCCAGCAGTTTTGGACAGGACCAGTACTTC	CASSFGQDQYF
TRBJ2-5	TRBV20-1	.	TRBD1	TGCAGTGCTAGACCCAACGGACAGGGGGGACAAGAGACCCAGTACTTC	CSARPNGQGGQETQYF
TRBJ1-1	TRBV3-1	.	.	TGTGCCAGCAGCCCTACGGGTATGAACACTGAAGCTTTCTTT	CASSPTGMNTEAFF
TRBJ2-4	TRBV2	.	TRBD1	TGTGCCAGCAGTCGGGACAGGAGGGACATTCAGTACTTC	CASSRDRRDIQYF
TRBJ1-1	TRBV2	.	.	TGTGCCAGCAGTAAAGGGGGGGGGTTGAACACTGAAGCTTTCTTT	CASSKGGGLNTEAFF
TRBJ2-1	TRBV28	many	TRBD1	TGTGCCAGCAATATACCAGCGGGACAGGGGATGAGTGAGCAGTTCTTC	CASNIPAGQGMSEQFF
TRBJ2-3	TRBV10-3	few	TRBD2	TGTGCCATCAGTGTGGGCGGAACTAGCGCAGATACGCGGTATTTT	CAISVGGTSADTRYF
TRBJ1-5	TRBV3-1	many	TRBD1	TGTGCCAGCAGCCAAGCGGGACAGGGCAATCAGCCCCAGCATTTT	CASSQAGQGNQPQHF
TRBJ2-7	TRBV7-3	few	.	TGTGCCAGCAGCTTAACGTTCTTCGGACAGAATTCTTACGAGCAGTACTTC	CASSLTFFGQNSYEQYF
TRBJ2-1	TRBV12-3/TRBV12-4	.	TRBD2	TGTGCCAGCAGTTTGGGGACTACCTCTCCTGAGCAGTTCTTC	CASSLGTTSPEQFF
TRBJ2-3	TRBV6-6	few	.	TGTGCCAGCAGTTGGGAGTTCACAGATACGCAGTATTTT	CASSWEFTDTQYF
TRBJ2-1	TRBV7-2	few	.	TGTGCCAGCAGCTTTGCAGGGTCAGGCTACAATGAGCAGTTCTTC	CASSFAGSGYNEQFF
TRBJ2-5	TRBV3-1	.	TRBD2	TGTGCCAGCAGTCAAGAACTAGCGGAGACCCAGTACTTC	CASSQELAETQYF
TRBJ2-7	TRBV10-1	.	.	TGCGCCAGCAGTGAGACAGGATCCTACGAGCAGTACTTC	CASSETGSYEQYF
TRBJ1-5	TRBV3-1	.	.	TGTGCCAGCAGCCAAGGGACAGATAGCAATCAGCCCCAGCATTTT	CASSQGTDSNQPQHF